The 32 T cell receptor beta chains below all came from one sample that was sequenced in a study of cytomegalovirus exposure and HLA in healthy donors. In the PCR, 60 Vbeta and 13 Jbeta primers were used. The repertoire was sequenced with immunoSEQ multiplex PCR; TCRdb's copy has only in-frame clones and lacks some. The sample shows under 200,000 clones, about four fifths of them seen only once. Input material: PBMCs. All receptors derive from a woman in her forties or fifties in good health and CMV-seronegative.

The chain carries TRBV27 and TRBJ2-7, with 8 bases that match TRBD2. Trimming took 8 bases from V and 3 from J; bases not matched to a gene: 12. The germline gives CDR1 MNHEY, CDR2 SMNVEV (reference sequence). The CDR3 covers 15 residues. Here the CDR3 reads CASQTQDRGGYEQYF. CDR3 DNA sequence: TGTGCCAGCCAAACCCAGGACCGGGGGGGCTACGAGCAGTACTTC.

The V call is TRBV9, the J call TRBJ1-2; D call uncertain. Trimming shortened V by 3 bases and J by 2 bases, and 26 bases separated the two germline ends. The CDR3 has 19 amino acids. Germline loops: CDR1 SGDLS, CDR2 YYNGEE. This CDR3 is CASSGSRRPDTVSNYGYTF. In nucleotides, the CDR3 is TGTGCCAGCAGCGGATCACGCCGGCCCGACACCGTGTCGAACTATGGCTACACCTTC.

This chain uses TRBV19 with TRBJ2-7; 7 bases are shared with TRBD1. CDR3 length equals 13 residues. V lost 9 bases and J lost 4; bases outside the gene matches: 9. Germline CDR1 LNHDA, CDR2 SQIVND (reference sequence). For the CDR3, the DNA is TGTGCCAGCCCCCCGGGACAGAAGTACGAGCAGTACTTC. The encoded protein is CASPPGQKYEQYF.

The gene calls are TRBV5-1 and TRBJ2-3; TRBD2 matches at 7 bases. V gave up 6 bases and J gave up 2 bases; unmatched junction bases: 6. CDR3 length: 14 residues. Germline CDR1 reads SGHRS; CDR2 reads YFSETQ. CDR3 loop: CASTQAGYTDTQYF. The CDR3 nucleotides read TGCGCCAGCACGCAAGCGGGGTACACAGATACGCAGTATTTT.

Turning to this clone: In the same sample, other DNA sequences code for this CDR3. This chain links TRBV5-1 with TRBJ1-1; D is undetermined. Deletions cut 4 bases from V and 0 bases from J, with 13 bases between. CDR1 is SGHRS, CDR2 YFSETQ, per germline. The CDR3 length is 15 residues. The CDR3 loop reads CASSLAAGLNTEAFF. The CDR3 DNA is TGCGCCAGCAGCCTCGCTGCGGGCCTGAACACTGAAGCTTTCTTT.

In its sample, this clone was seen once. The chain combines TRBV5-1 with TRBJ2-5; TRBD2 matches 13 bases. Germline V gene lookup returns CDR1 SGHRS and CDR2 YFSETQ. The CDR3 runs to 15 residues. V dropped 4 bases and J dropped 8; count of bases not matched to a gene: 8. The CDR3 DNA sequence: TGCGCCAGCAGCACCGGACTAGCGGGAGTTCCCACCCAGTACTTC. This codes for CASSTGLAGVPTQYF.

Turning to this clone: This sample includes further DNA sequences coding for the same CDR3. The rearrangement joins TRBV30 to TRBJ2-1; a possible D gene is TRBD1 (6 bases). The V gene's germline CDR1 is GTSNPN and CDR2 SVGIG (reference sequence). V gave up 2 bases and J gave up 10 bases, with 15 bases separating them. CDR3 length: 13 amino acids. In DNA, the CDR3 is TGTGCCTGGAGTCAAGGAGATGACAGGGAGCAGTTCTTC. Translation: CAWSQGDDREQFF.

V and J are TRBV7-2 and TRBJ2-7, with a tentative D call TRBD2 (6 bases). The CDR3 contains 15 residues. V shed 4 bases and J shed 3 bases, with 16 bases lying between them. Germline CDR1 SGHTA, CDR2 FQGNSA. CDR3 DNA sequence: TGTGCCAGCAGCTCCTTTGGCGGGACCGTCTACGAGCAGTACTTC. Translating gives CASSSFGGTVYEQYF.

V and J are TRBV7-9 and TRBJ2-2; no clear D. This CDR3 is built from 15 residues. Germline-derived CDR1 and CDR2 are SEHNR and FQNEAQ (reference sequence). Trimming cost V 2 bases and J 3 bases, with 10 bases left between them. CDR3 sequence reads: CASSLILRDTGELFF. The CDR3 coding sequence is TGTGCCAGCAGCTTAATCCTTCGGGACACCGGGGAGCTGTTTTTT.

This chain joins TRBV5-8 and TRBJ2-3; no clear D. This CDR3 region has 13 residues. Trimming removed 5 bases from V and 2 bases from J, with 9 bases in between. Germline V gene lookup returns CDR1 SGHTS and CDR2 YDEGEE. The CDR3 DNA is TGTGCCAGCAGTAAGCCCCCCACAGATACGCAGTATTTT. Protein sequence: CASSKPPTDTQYF.

This CDR3 reads CASSTGGIAKNIQYF. For the CDR3, the DNA is TGCGCCAGCAGCACGGGGGGAATAGCCAAAAACATTCAGTACTTC. J is TRBJ2-4 and V is TRBV5-1; 7 bases are a match to TRBD2. This CDR3 is 15 amino acids long. CDR1 is SGHRS and CDR2 is YFSETQ in the germline V gene. Trimming took 4 bases from V and 0 from J; bases not matched to a gene: 4.

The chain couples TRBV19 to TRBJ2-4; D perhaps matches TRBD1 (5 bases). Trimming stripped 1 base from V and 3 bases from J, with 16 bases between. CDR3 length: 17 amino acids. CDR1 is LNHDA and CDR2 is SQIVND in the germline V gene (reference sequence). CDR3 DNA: TGTGCCAGTAGTATAGCCCGGACAAGTGGAGACAAAAACATTCAGTACTTC. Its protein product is CASSIARTSGDKNIQYF. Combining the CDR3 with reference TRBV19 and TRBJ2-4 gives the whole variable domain DGGITQSPKYLFRKEGQNVTLSCEQNLNHDAMYWYRQDPGQGLRLIYYSQIVNDFQKGDIAEGYSVSREKKESFPLTVTSAQKNPTAFYLCASSIARTSGDKNIQYFGAGTRLSVL.

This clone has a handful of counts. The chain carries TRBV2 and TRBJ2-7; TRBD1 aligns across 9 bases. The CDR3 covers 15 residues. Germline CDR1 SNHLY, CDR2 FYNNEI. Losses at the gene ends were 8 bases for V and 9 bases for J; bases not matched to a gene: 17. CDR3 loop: CASAAGQGRGEGQYF. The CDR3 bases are TGTGCCAGCGCTGCTGGACAGGGGAGGGGAGAGGGGCAGTACTTC.

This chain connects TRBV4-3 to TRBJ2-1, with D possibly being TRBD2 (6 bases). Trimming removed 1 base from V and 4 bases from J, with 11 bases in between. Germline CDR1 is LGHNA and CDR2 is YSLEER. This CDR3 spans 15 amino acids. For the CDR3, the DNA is TGCGCCAGCAGCCAAGCGGGAGAGGGATACAATGAGCAGTTCTTC. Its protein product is CASSQAGEGYNEQFF.

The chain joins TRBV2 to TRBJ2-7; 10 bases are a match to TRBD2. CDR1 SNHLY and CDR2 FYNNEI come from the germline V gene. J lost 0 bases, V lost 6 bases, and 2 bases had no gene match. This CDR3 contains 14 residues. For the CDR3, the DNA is TGTGCCAGCAGAAGGACTAGCGGCTCCTACGAGCAGTACTTC. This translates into CASRRTSGSYEQYF.

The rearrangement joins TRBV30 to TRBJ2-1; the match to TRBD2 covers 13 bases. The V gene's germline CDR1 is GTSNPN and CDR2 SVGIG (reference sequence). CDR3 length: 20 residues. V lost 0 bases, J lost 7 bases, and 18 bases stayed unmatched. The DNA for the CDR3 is TGTGCCTGGAGTGTACACCCCACTAATACTAGCGGGAGGGCCATTAATGAGCAGTTCTTC. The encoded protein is CAWSVHPTNTSGRAINEQFF.

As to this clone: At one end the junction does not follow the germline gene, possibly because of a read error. The CDR3 sequence: CASSLARDRIYGQYF. The CDR3 nucleotides are TGTGCCAGCAGCTTAGCTCGGGACAGAATCTACGGGCAGTACTTC. This chain links TRBV11-2 with TRBJ2-7; 7 bases map to TRBD1. The CDR3 is 15 amino acids. Germline CDR1 and CDR2: SGHAT and FQNNGV.

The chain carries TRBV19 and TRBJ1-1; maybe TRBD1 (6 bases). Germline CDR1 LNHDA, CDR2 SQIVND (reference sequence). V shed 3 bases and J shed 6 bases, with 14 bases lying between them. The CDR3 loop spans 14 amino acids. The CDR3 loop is CASSINRVVAEAFF. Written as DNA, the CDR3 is TGTGCCAGTAGTATTAACAGGGTTGTTGCTGAAGCTTTCTTT.

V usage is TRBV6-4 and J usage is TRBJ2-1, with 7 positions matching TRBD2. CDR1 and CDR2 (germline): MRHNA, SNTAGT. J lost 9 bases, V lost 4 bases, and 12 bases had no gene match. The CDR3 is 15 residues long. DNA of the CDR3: TGTGCCAGCAGTGGCGAGGCTAGCGGCCTAGGTGAGCAGTTCTTC. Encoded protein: CASSGEASGLGEQFF.

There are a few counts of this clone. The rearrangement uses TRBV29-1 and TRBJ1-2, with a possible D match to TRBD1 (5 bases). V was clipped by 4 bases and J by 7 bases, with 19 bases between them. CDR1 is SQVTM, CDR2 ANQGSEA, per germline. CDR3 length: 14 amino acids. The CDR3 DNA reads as TGCAGCGTTGGTTCCGGGACTAACCCCTTTGGCTACACCTTC. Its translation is CSVGSGTNPFGYTF.

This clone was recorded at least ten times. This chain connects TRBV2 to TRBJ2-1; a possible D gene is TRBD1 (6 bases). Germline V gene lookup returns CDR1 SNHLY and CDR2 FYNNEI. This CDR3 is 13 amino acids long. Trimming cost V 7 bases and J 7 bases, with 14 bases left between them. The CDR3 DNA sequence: TGTGCCAGCAACCTAGAAACAGGGAATGAGCAGTTCTTC. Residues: CASNLETGNEQFF.

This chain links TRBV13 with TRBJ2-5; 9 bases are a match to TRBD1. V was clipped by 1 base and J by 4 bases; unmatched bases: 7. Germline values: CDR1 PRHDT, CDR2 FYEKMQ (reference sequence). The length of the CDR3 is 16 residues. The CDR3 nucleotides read TGTGCCAGCAGCTTAGAGGGGACAGGGCGAATAGAGACCCAGTACTTC. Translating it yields CASSLEGTGRIETQYF.

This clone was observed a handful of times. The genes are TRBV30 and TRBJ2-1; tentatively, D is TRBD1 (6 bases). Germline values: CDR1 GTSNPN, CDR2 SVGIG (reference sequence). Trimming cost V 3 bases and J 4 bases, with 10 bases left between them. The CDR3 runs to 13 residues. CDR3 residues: CAWRGAEYNEQFF. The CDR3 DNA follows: TGTGCCTGGAGGGGGGCGGAGTACAATGAGCAGTTCTTC.

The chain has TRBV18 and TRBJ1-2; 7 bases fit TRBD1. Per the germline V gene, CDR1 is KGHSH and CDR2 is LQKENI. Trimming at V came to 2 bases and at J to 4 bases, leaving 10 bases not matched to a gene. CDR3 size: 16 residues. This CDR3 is CASSPIDRDSRYGYTF. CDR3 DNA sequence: TGTGCCAGCTCACCAATAGATCGGGACAGCCGCTATGGCTACACCTTC.

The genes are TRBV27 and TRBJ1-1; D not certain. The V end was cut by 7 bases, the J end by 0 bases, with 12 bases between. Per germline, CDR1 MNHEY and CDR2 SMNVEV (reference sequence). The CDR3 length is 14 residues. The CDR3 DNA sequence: TGTGCCAGCACCTCGCCGGGGTTGAACACTGAAGCTTTCTTT. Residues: CASTSPGLNTEAFF.

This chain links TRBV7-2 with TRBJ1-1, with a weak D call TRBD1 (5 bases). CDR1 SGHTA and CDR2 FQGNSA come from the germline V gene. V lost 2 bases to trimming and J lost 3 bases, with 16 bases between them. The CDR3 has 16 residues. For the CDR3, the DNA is TGTGCCAGCAGCTTATTTCCCGGGACTGATCACACTGAAGCTTTCTTT. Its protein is CASSLFPGTDHTEAFF.

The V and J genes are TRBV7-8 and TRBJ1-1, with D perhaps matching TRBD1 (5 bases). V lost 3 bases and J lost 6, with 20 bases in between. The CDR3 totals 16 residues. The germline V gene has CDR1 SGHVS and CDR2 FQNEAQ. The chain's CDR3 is CASSFGVGVKFAEAFF. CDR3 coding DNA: TGTGCCAGCAGCTTTGGTGTAGGGGTTAAATTCGCTGAAGCTTTCTTT.

CDR3 nucleotides: TGTGCCAGCAGTTTCCTAGGGGAAGAGCAGTACTTC. It translates to CASSFLGEEQYF. V gene TRBV28 combines with J gene TRBJ2-7; D might be TRBD1 (5 bases). The CDR3 is 12 residues long. In germline, CDR1 is MDHEN, CDR2 SYDVKM. V lost 3 bases, J lost 7 bases, and 10 bases lay in between. The full variable domain, with the rest looked up from reference TRBV28 and TRBJ2-7, is DVKVTQSSRYLVKRTGEKVFLECVQDMDHENMFWYRQDPGLGLRLIYFSYDVKMKEKGDIPEGYSVSREKKERFSLILESASTNQTSMYLCASSFLGEEQYFGPGTRLTVT.

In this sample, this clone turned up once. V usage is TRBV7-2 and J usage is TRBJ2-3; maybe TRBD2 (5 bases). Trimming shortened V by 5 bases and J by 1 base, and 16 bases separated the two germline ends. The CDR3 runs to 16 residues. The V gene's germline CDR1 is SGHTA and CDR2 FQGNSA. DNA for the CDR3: TGTGCCAGCAGCCGGATCGGGCTAGCCGGCACAGATACGCAGTATTTT. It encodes CASSRIGLAGTDTQYF.

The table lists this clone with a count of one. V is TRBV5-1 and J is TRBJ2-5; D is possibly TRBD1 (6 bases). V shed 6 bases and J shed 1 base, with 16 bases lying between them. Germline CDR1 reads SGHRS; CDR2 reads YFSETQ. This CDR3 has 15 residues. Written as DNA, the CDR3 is TGCGCCAGCACCCTGGACAGCCCCATCCAAGAGACCCAGTACTTC. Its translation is CASTLDSPIQETQYF.

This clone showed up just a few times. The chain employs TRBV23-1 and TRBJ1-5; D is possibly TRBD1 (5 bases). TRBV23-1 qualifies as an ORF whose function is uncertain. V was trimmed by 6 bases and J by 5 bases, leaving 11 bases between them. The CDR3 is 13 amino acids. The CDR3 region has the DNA TGCGCCAGCAGGGGAGGGGTTGATCAGCCCCAGCATTTT. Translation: CASRGGVDQPQHF.

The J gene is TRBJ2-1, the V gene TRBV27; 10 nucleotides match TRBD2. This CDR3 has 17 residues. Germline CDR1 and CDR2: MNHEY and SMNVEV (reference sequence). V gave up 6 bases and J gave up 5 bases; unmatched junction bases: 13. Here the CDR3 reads CASSPQTGTSAHNEQFF. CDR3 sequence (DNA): TGTGCCAGCAGCCCTCAGACCGGGACTAGCGCCCACAATGAGCAGTTCTTC.